Included here is one T cell receptor beta chain sequence, with context. At the DNA level, this CDR3 is encoded by other sequences in the same sample as well. Sequenced by immunoSEQ multiplex PCR; TCRdb stores in-frame clones only, minus some. This sample has some 150,000 clones, with 89% found just once. The data originate from a study of control samples from healthy donors and cancer patients. The sample consisted of blood. This TCR was sampled from a man aged 25 to 40 in good health.

CDR3 coding DNA: TGCAGTGCTAGTCGACAGGGAGCGGCAGATACGCAGTATTTT. Residues: CSASRQGAADTQYF. The chain carries TRBV20-1 and TRBJ2-3; TRBD1 matches at 7 bases. Unmatched junction bases numbered 7, after V lost 3 bases and J lost 4 bases. The CDR3 has 14 residues. Germline V lookup: CDR1 DFQATT, CDR2 SNEGSKA (reference sequence).